These 3 T cell receptor beta chains share one sample of origin, sequenced in a study of blood T cells in healthy people across ages. Together with a sample-barcoded 5' primer, a J-beta primer mix was included in a second PCR lasting 7 to 11 cycles. TCRdb recomputed calls from the 5' RACE reads with MiXCR, one row per CDR3 protein. The table has about 1.8 million distinct CDR3 sequences, around half seen once; the top ten hold about 2.1%. The sample comprised blood. The receptor source for this set is a woman between 40 and 50 years old in good health.

The chain has TRBV5-6 and TRBJ2-3; unclear D gene. Between the trimmed V and J ends, which lost 3 bases and 6 bases, there was a span of 11 bases. This CDR3 has 13 residues. Per germline, CDR1 SGHDT and CDR2 YYEEEE. The CDR3 sequence is CASSSPDTDTQYF. In DNA form, the CDR3 reads TGTGCCAGCAGCTCCCCCGACACCGATACGCAGTATTTT.

This chain links TRBV4-3 with TRBJ2-1, with 9 bases matching TRBD2. The J call may be in error: the DNA end matches TRBJ2-7 better. The CDR3 has 13 residues. Germline V gene lookup returns CDR1 LGHNA and CDR2 YSLEER. CDR3 nucleotides: TGCGCCAGCAGCCAAACGGGACTAGCCGAGCAGTACTTC. Protein product: CASSQTGLAEQYF.

The J gene is TRBJ2-1, the V gene TRBV20-1; 9 bases fit TRBD2. CDR3 size: 15 residues. Germline CDR1 and CDR2: DFQATT and SNEGSKA (reference sequence). The ends lost 4 bases at V and 8 bases at J; junction bases unmatched: 12. The CDR3 loop is CSAKMQAGGADEQFF. DNA of the CDR3: TGCAGTGCTAAGATGCAGGCGGGGGGGGCGGATGAGCAGTTCTTC.